These T cell receptor beta chains were read from a single sample in a study of monozygotic twins with inflammatory bowel disease. No DNA is given; TCRdb re-called the 5' RACE reads and lists each CDR3 protein once. This sample's table reports 80,000 or so distinct CDR3 sequences. The specimen sequenced was blood. The receptor set was obtained from a human donor with ulcerative colitis or Crohn's disease, or a healthy co-twin of an affected twin (not recorded which). Each CDR3 is given with its conserved first and last residue. The order of the fields is V gene, clone size, J gene, CDR3 protein. The size field is filled for only some rows; it gives once, few, many or a size class.

TRBV5-1	.	TRBJ2-7	CASSLAAASYEQYF
TRBV4-1	.	TRBJ2-5	CASSQAGETQYF
TRBV6-5	.	TRBJ2-1	CASSSVGRNNEQFF
TRBV5-6	.	TRBJ2-5	CASSVTGRQETQYF
TRBV29-1	.	TRBJ2-5	CSALQRRGETQYF
TRBV30	.	TRBJ1-6	CAWSADHRVRDSPLHF
TRBV7-6	.	TRBJ2-1	CASSEQGGFFDEQFF
TRBV6-1	.	TRBJ1-5	CASSPPGGYSNQPQHF
TRBV18	.	TRBJ2-7	CASSPPEGYEQYF
TRBV7-2	.	TRBJ1-6	CASGDRRKGNSPLHF
TRBV11-1	.	TRBJ2-1	CASSYPGAPGGIYNEQFF
TRBV3-1	.	TRBJ2-1	CASSQYGTAAEQFF
TRBV19	.	TRBJ1-3	CASRYGTGSSGNTIYF
TRBV5-4	.	TRBJ2-2	CASSLDDGRGTTGELFF
TRBV20-1	.	TRBJ1-6	CSASRPDNSPLHF
TRBV10-2	.	TRBJ2-3	CASSEPPGHSVADTQYF
TRBV7-9	.	TRBJ1-1	CASSLQGPGGEAFF
TRBV27	.	TRBJ1-6	CASRLLAGQTSPLHF
TRBV6-1	.	TRBJ2-7	CASRGPNTYEQYF
TRBV25-1	.	TRBJ2-3	CASSVLTGRTDTQYF
TRBV2	.	TRBJ2-2	CASREAERDTGELFF
TRBV5-4	.	TRBJ1-6	CASSLGGTVKSPLHF
TRBV7-9	.	TRBJ1-2	CASSLAGRQQDGYTF
TRBV6-1	.	TRBJ1-5	CASSRQVNSNQPQHF
TRBV11-2	.	TRBJ2-3	CASSLPTGTQYF
TRBV7-3	.	TRBJ1-6	CASSLTPYNSPLHF
TRBV20-1	.	TRBJ2-5	CSARHRQETQYF
TRBV27	medium-sized	TRBJ2-7	CASSLRDRVDEQYF
TRBV6-5	.	TRBJ2-1	CASSYYGGVAYNEQFF
TRBV11-2	.	TRBJ2-3	CASSEWRQGSTDTQYF
TRBV20-1	.	TRBJ1-2	CSARESDYGYTF
TRBV3-1	.	TRBJ2-3	CASRPNPGLPGTDTQYF
TRBV3-1	.	TRBJ2-1	CASSQNWNEQFF
TRBV5-1	.	TRBJ2-1	CASSSGLAGYNEQFF
TRBV7-7	.	TRBJ2-2	CASSRDMNTGELFF
TRBV6-1	.	TRBJ1-5	CASSGGAAGQPQHF